A selection of T cell receptor beta chains follows, all from one sample in a study of CD8 T cells in Susac syndrome. MiXCR, applied by TCRdb to the immunoSEQ multiplex PCR reads, yields one record per CDR3 protein. This sample has approximately 180,000 distinct CDR3 sequences, with 85% to 95% found just once. Sequenced: CD4+ T cells from PBMCs. These receptor sequences come from a human donor with Susac syndrome. Each CDR3 is given with its conserved first and last residue. The D gene is left open where the match is weak. Not all rows give a size; the values are once, few, many and, for expanded clones, a class.

>.|TRBV5-4|TRBJ1-1|TRBD1
CASSEGTVEAEAFF
TGTGCCAGCAGCGAAGGGACAGTCGAAGCTGAAGCTTTCTTT
>.|TRBV20-1|TRBJ2-5|.
CSAPRRTQETQYF
TGCAGTGCTCCTAGACGGACTCAAGAGACCCAGTACTTC
>.|TRBV29-1|TRBJ1-2|TRBD1
CSPGQGGPTYGYTF
TGCAGCCCTGGACAGGGAGGTCCTACCTATGGCTACACCTTC
>.|TRBV2|TRBJ1-4|.
CASSEIGNEKLFF
TGTGCCAGCAGTGAGATAGGGAATGAAAAACTGTTTTTT
>once|TRBV12-3/TRBV12-4|TRBJ1-1|.
CASSLGRLLNTEAFF
TGTGCCAGCAGTTTAGGGCGGCTACTGAACACTGAAGCTTTCTTT
>.|TRBV29-1|TRBJ2-1|TRBD1
CSVSATGYNEQFF
TGCAGCGTTTCCGCGACAGGGTACAATGAGCAGTTCTTC
>.|TRBV20-1|TRBJ1-4|.
CSAKSYGEKLFF
TGCAGTGCTAAGAGCTACGGTGAAAAACTGTTTTTT
>.|TRBV23-1|TRBJ2-6|.
CASSQSTSGRSGANVLTF
TGCGCCAGCAGTCAATCCACGTCAGGCCGCTCTGGGGCCAACGTCCTGACTTTC
>.|TRBV12-3/TRBV12-4|TRBJ2-1|.
CASTGDSYEQFF
TGTGCCAGCACCGGAGACAGCTATGAGCAGTTCTTC
>.|TRBV30|TRBJ2-1|.
CAWSINRFEQFF
TGTGCCTGGAGTATAAATAGGTTTGAGCAGTTCTTC
>.|TRBV20-1|TRBJ2-3|.
CSAREASTDTQYF
TGCAGTGCTAGAGAGGCTAGCACAGATACGCAGTATTTT
>few|TRBV20-1|TRBJ1-4|.
CSASLAGAEKLFF
TGCAGTGCTAGTCTCGCAGGGGCGGAGAAACTGTTTTTT
>.|TRBV15|TRBJ2-7|TRBD1
CATSRRRASGGRGRFQSEQYF
TGTGCCACCAGCAGAAGGAGAGCAAGTGGTGGCAGGGGGCGATTCCAGTCCGAGCAGTACTTC
>.|TRBV28|TRBJ2-1|.
CASSLAGSHEQFF
TGTGCCAGCAGTTTAGCAGGGAGCCATGAGCAGTTCTTC
>.|TRBV7-7|TRBJ2-2|.
CASSPLGGTGELFF
TGTGCCAGCAGCCCCCTTGGGGGTACCGGGGAGCTGTTTTTT
>.|TRBV4-3|TRBJ2-2|.
CASSQAPTGTGELFF
TGCGCCAGCAGCCAAGCTCCCACCGGGACCGGGGAGCTGTTTTTT
>.|TRBV7-2|TRBJ2-1|.
CASSLGFGGHNEQFF
TGTGCCAGCAGCTTAGGGTTCGGGGGGCACAATGAGCAGTTCTTC
>once|TRBV7-2|TRBJ2-3|TRBD2
CASSFPGERGGGTDTQYF
TGTGCCAGCAGCTTCCCCGGGGAGCGGGGGGGCGGCACAGATACGCAGTATTTT
>.|TRBV20-1|TRBJ2-2|TRBD1
CSATPTGLGNTGELFF
TGCAGTGCTACCCCGACAGGGTTGGGGAACACCGGGGAGCTGTTTTTT
>.|TRBV6-6|TRBJ1-5|.
CASSDMTARPQHF
TGTGCCAGCAGCGACATGACAGCCCGGCCCCAGCATTTT
>.|TRBV7-9|TRBJ1-5|.
CASSLGTLRDGIGHQPQHF
TGTGCCAGCAGCTTAGGAACGCTGCGGGACGGCATAGGACATCAGCCCCAGCATTTT
>few|TRBV2|TRBJ2-7|.
CAIQGTRRYEQYF
TGTGCCATACAAGGGACCCGGAGGTACGAGCAGTACTTC
>.|TRBV28|TRBJ2-2|.
CASSFNTGELFF
TGTGCCAGCAGTTTCAACACCGGGGAGCTGTTTTTT
>.|TRBV28|TRBJ2-7|TRBD1
CASSRDRISYEQYF
TGTGCCAGCAGCCGGGACAGGATCTCCTACGAGCAGTACTTC
>.|TRBV28|TRBJ2-7|TRBD2
CASSLVRGSSYEQYF
TGTGCCAGCAGTTTAGTTCGCGGGAGCTCCTACGAGCAGTACTTC
>.|TRBV15|TRBJ2-1|.
CATSRPGQTSYNEQFF
TGTGCCACCAGCAGACCAGGACAGACGAGCTACAATGAGCAGTTCTTC
>.|TRBV20-1|TRBJ2-5|.
CSASPLSSDIQETQYF
TGCAGTGCTAGTCCCCTAAGCAGCGATATCCAAGAGACCCAGTACTTC
>.|TRBV5-1|TRBJ2-7|TRBD1
CASTLGQQPSYEQYF
TGCGCCAGCACCCTGGGACAGCAACCCTCCTACGAGCAGTACTTC
>.|TRBV7-9|TRBJ1-1|.
CASSLVRVPDTEAFF
TGTGCCAGCAGCTTAGTTCGGGTTCCGGACACTGAAGCTTTCTTT
>.|TRBV6-1|TRBJ2-7|.
CASSAVLGEQYF
TGTGCCAGCAGCGCCGTATTGGGCGAGCAGTACTTC
>.|TRBV12-3/TRBV12-4|TRBJ1-5|.
CASSFGQNQPQHF
TGTGCCAGCAGTTTTGGGCAGAATCAGCCCCAGCATTTT
>.|TRBV28|TRBJ2-6|TRBD1
CASRVSGQGVSGANVLTF
TGTGCCAGCAGGGTTTCCGGACAGGGAGTCTCTGGGGCCAACGTCCTGACTTTC
>once|TRBV7-2|TRBJ2-5|.
CASSSPRETQYF
TGTGCCAGCAGCTCGCCGAGAGAGACCCAGTACTTC
>.|TRBV21-1|TRBJ2-2|.
CASSHGAKDPKDTGELFF
TGTGCCAGCAGCCACGGCGCGAAAGACCCCAAGGACACCGGGGAGCTGTTTTTT
>once|TRBV6-4|TRBJ1-1|.
CASSDREGTEVFF
TGTGCCAGCAGTGACAGGGAAGGGACTGAAGTTTTCTTT
>.|TRBV27|TRBJ2-2|.
CASSSLTVNTGELFF
TGTGCCAGCAGTTCGCTGACAGTTAACACCGGGGAGCTGTTTTTT
>.|TRBV13|TRBJ2-7|.
CASRGAGKNYEQYF
TGTGCCAGCAGGGGGGCGGGGAAAAACTACGAGCAGTACTTC
>.|TRBV3-1|TRBJ2-7|TRBD2
CASSQVGGTGEQYF
TGTGCCAGCAGCCAGGTCGGGGGGACGGGCGAGCAGTACTTC
>once|TRBV4-3|TRBJ2-7|.
CASSQDRDREQYF
TGCGCCAGCAGCCAAGACAGGGACCGCGAGCAGTACTTC
>.|TRBV4-3|TRBJ2-1|TRBD2
CASSQSRLAAYNEQFF
TGCGCCAGCAGCCAATCTCGACTAGCGGCCTACAATGAGCAGTTCTTC
>.|TRBV29-1|TRBJ2-1|TRBD2
CSVIVTSGNQFF
TGCAGCGTTATCGTCACTAGCGGGAATCAGTTCTTC
>.|TRBV24-1|TRBJ2-2|TRBD2
CATGGGLDTGELFF
TGTGCCACTGGCGGGGGTTTGGACACCGGGGAGCTGTTTTTT
>.|TRBV11-1|TRBJ1-3|.
CASSKDGRSGNTIYF
TGTGCCAGCAGCAAAGACGGTCGATCTGGAAACACCATATATTTT
>.|TRBV4-2|TRBJ2-1|.
CASSQDPSGTLSNNEQFF
TGTGCCAGCAGCCAAGATCCCAGCGGAACCCTCTCAAACAATGAGCAGTTCTTC
>once|TRBV28|TRBJ2-1|.
CASSVGKGYNEQFF
TGTGCCTCCTCCGTGGGGAAAGGGTACAATGAGCAGTTCTTC
>.|TRBV29-1|TRBJ1-2|.
CSVLGDYGYTF
TGCAGCGTTCTGGGCGACTATGGCTACACCTTC
>.|TRBV20-1|TRBJ1-1|.
CSARAKVAEAFF
TGCAGTGCTAGGGCCAAAGTAGCTGAAGCTTTCTTT
>.|TRBV30|TRBJ1-2|.
CAWSVVMRNYGYTF
TGTGCCTGGAGTGTAGTCATGAGGAACTATGGCTACACCTTC
>.|TRBV4-3|TRBJ2-1|.
CASSQDQGGPGQFF
TGCGCCAGCAGCCAAGATCAAGGAGGGCCGGGGCAGTTCTTC
>.|TRBV3-1|TRBJ1-6|.
CASSFTGGSPLHF
TGTGCCAGCAGCTTTACTGGTGGTTCACCCCTCCACTTT
>.|TRBV28|TRBJ2-2|.
CASSKAQPGTGELFF
TGTGCCAGTTCAAAGGCGCAACCAGGCACCGGGGAGCTGTTTTTT
>.|TRBV12-3/TRBV12-4|TRBJ1-5|.
CASRTDVLGQPQHF
TGTGCCAGCCGAACCGATGTACTGGGTCAGCCCCAGCATTTT
>.|TRBV7-8|TRBJ2-1|.
CASSSPGSEGSEQFF
TGTGCCAGCAGCTCCCCCGGTTCAGAAGGGAGTGAGCAGTTCTTC
>once|TRBV12-3/TRBV12-4|TRBJ2-3|.
CASGGLSGLTDTQYF
TGTGCCAGCGGGGGCTTATCGGGGCTCACAGATACGCAGTATTTT
>.|TRBV20-1|TRBJ2-5|.
CSANLLQETQYF
TGCAGTGCCAACTTACTGCAAGAGACCCAGTACTTC
>once|TRBV30|TRBJ1-1|.
CACYKGPGNTEAFF
TGTGCCTGCTACAAAGGCCCCGGGAACACTGAAGCTTTCTTT
>.|TRBV5-4|TRBJ2-2|TRBD1
CASTPSGRGLGSHRELFF
TGTGCCAGCACCCCGAGCGGCAGGGGGTTAGGGTCCCACAGGGAGCTGTTTTTT
>.|TRBV20-1|TRBJ2-7|.
CSARAGVEQYF
TGCAGTGCTAGGGCAGGGGTCGAGCAGTACTTC
>.|TRBV7-9|TRBJ2-3|TRBD2
CASSARTSGTDTQYF
TGTGCCAGCAGCGCCCGGACTAGCGGGACAGATACGCAGTATTTT